The 27 T cell receptor beta chains reported below all come from one sample, sequenced in a study of Ad26.COV2.S vaccination and SARS-CoV-2 variants. The protocol was immunoSEQ multiplex PCR, while the TCRdb copy is restricted to in-frame clones and leaves out a portion. The sample gives about 350,000 clones, around 89% of which show up once; approximately 5.9% is in the top ten. The treatment is: over 15 received Ad26.COV2.S at low or high dose, single or two shots; several received placebo; per-sample allocation not given. All samples were drawn on day 63, counting from the first vaccine or placebo injection. Sequencing used peripheral blood, obtained in a trial of Ad26.COV2.S vaccine versus placebo. The receptors were gathered from a person aged 18 to 59 who received the Ad26.COV2.S COVID-19 vaccine or a placebo.

The V and J genes are TRBV24-1 and TRBJ2-2; a weak D match, TRBD1 (5 bases). This CDR3 spans 15 amino acids. V lost 5 bases and J 6 bases, leaving 15 bases between the germline ends. Germline CDR1 is KGHDR and CDR2 is SFDVKD. The CDR3 is CATSGGQGSSGELFF. CDR3 nucleotides: TGTGCCACCAGTGGGGGCCAAGGATCGTCCGGGGAGCTGTTTTTT.

V usage is TRBV18 and J usage is TRBJ1-3; no firm D call. Germline CDR1 and CDR2: KGHSH and LQKENI. The V gene lost 4 bases and the J gene lost 3 bases, with 10 bases spanning the gap. CDR3 length: 14 amino acids. The CDR3 spells CASSLAEIGNTIYF. CDR3 bases: TGTGCCAGCTCACTCGCGGAGATTGGAAACACCATATATTTT.

This chain joins TRBV19 and TRBJ2-4; D is ambiguous. V was pared by 4 bases and J by 0 bases, with 13 bases between. This CDR3 has 16 residues. Germline-derived CDR1 and CDR2 are LNHDA and SQIVND (reference sequence). CDR3 sequence: CASSRGYWEAKNIQYF. CDR3 DNA sequence: TGTGCCAGTAGTAGAGGCTACTGGGAAGCCAAAAACATTCAGTACTTC.

This chain joins TRBV30 and TRBJ1-2; tentative D call: TRBD1 (6 bases). Germline CDR1 reads GTSNPN; CDR2 reads SVGIG (reference sequence). The CDR3 is made up of 13 amino acids. V lost 1 base, J lost 6 bases, and 12 bases lay in between. CDR3 sequence reads: CAWSASGAHGYTF. The CDR3 nucleotides are TGTGCCTGGAGTGCCTCGGGGGCGCATGGCTACACCTTC. The whole variable domain, filled in from reference TRBV30 and TRBJ1-2, reads SQTIHQWPATLVQPVGSPLSLECTVEGTSNPNLYWYRQAAGRGLQLLFYSVGIGQISSEVPQNLSASRPQDRQFILSSKKLLLSDSGFYLCAWSASGAHGYTFGSGTRLTVV.

This clone was recorded only once. The chain is built from TRBV19 and TRBJ2-2; D gene unclear. The V and J ends lost 5 bases and 2 bases respectively, with 9 bases between them. CDR3 length: 14 amino acids. Germline CDR1 and CDR2: LNHDA and SQIVND (reference sequence). The CDR3 here is CASSFGFNTGELFF. CDR3 DNA sequence: TGTGCCAGTAGTTTCGGGTTCAACACCGGGGAGCTGTTTTTT.

This clone was seen only once. The chain uses TRBV2 and TRBJ1-1; D not resolved. The V gene lost 4 bases and the J gene lost 6 bases, with 12 bases spanning the gap. The CDR3 extends over 13 amino acids. Germline CDR1 is SNHLY and CDR2 is FYNNEI. The CDR3 DNA reads TGTGCCAGCAGTGGTTCCACATCAGCTGAAGCTTTCTTT. Protein sequence: CASSGSTSAEAFF.

The V gene is TRBV5-8, the J gene TRBJ1-2; TRBD1 matches 8 bases. The V gene's germline CDR1 is SGHTS and CDR2 YDEGEE. The junction had 4 bases not matched to a gene; V was cut back by 4 bases and J by 8 bases. CDR3 size: 12 residues. The CDR3 protein is CASSRTGKGYTF. The CDR3 nucleotides read TGTGCCAGCAGCCGGACAGGGAAAGGCTACACCTTC. The variable domain in full, with the rest retrieved from reference TRBV5-8 and TRBJ1-2, is EAGVTQSPTHLIKTRGQQATLRCSPISGHTSVYWYQQALGLGLQFLLWYDEGEERNRGNFPPRFSGRQFPNYSSELNVNALELEDSALYLCASSRTGKGYTFGSGTRLTVV.

In this sample, this clone turned up once. The chain is built from TRBV6-5 and TRBJ2-3; weak D call: TRBD1 (5 bases). The CDR3 is 12 amino acids. Germline CDR1 reads MNHEY; CDR2 reads SVGAGI. The V gene lost 8 bases and the J gene lost 2 bases, with 8 bases spanning the gap. CDR3 amino acids: CASSDITDTQYF. As DNA, the CDR3 is TGTGCCAGCTCGGACATCACAGATACGCAGTATTTT.

The chain joins TRBV11-3 to TRBJ2-5; TRBD2 agrees at 10 bases. With 3 bases clipped from V and 2 bases from J, the junction kept 3 bases outside the gene matches. The germline gives CDR1 SGHNT, CDR2 YENEEA. The CDR3 extends over 15 amino acids. The CDR3 region is CASSFSGGQQETQYF. In DNA, the CDR3 is TGTGCCAGCAGCTTTAGCGGGGGGCAACAAGAGACCCAGTACTTC. Using reference TRBV11-3 and TRBJ2-5 for the parts outside the CDR3, the full variable domain is EAGVVQSPRYKIIEKKQPVAFWCNPISGHNTLYWYLQNLGQGPELLIRYENEEAVDDSQLPKDRFSAERLKGVDSTLKIQPAELGDSAVYLCASSFSGGQQETQYFGPGTRLLVL.

The rearrangement uses TRBV11-1 and TRBJ2-7; D is unclear. CDR1 is SGHAT, CDR2 FQDESV, per germline (reference sequence). This CDR3 has 12 amino acids. Trimming removed 8 bases from V and 0 bases from J, with 8 bases in between. The CDR3 DNA follows: TGTGCCAGCGGGATTAACTCCTACGAGCAGTACTTC. This sequence encodes CASGINSYEQYF.

As for this clone: The junction departs from the called germline gene at one end, perhaps through a read error. V gene TRBV7-7 combines with J gene TRBJ2-1; D possibly corresponds to TRBD2 (5 bases). This CDR3 has 17 residues. Germline CDR1 reads SSHAT; CDR2 reads FNYEAQ (reference sequence). In nucleotides, the CDR3 is TGTGCTAGCAGCCCCCGGAGAGGGTCAGAGGGATACAATGAGCAGTTCTTC. Translated: CASSPRRGSEGYNEQFF.

The chain is built from TRBV11-3 and TRBJ2-7; the match to TRBD1 covers 11 bases. This CDR3 has 15 residues. The V and J ends lost 5 bases and 0 bases, in that order; junction bases with no gene match: 3. CDR1 is SGHNT and CDR2 is YENEEA in the germline V gene. As DNA, the CDR3 is TGTGCCAGCAGCCTGGGGACAGGGGGCTCCTACGAGCAGTACTTC. Translated, it gives CASSLGTGGSYEQYF. The full variable domain, in which reference TRBV11-3 and TRBJ2-7 provide the parts outside the CDR3, is EAGVVQSPRYKIIEKKQPVAFWCNPISGHNTLYWYLQNLGQGPELLIRYENEEAVDDSQLPKDRFSAERLKGVDSTLKIQPAELGDSAVYLCASSLGTGGSYEQYFGPGTRLTVT.

Concerning this clone itself: Additional DNA sequences in this sample encode the identical CDR3. The V gene is TRBV29-1, the J gene TRBJ1-5, with a tentative D call TRBD1 (6 bases). This CDR3 has 13 amino acids. V lost 0 bases to trimming and J lost 4 bases, with 7 bases between them. CDR1 is SQVTM, CDR2 ANQGSEA, per germline. The CDR3 here is CSVEEGGNQPQHF. In nucleotides, the CDR3 is TGCAGCGTTGAAGAAGGGGGAAATCAGCCCCAGCATTTT.

Only one count was recorded for this clone. CDR3 protein: CSATLTGLQHF. The DNA of the CDR3 is TGCAGTGCCACCCTGACAGGACTCCAGCATTTT. The chain couples TRBV20-1 to TRBJ1-5; TRBD1 is a possible D gene (6 bases). This CDR3 contains 11 residues. The V gene's germline CDR1 is DFQATT and CDR2 SNEGSKA (reference sequence). Trimming removed 6 bases at V and 12 bases at J, with 15 bases between.

This chain joins TRBV7-3 and TRBJ2-5, with 11 bases aligning to TRBD2. Germline V gene sequence: CDR1 SGHTA, CDR2 FQGTGA. J gave up 2 bases and V 4 bases, and 3 bases lay outside the gene matches. The CDR3 totals 15 residues. The CDR3 loop is CASSYGTSGQETQYF. Here the CDR3 DNA reads TGTGCCAGCAGCTACGGGACTAGCGGACAAGAGACCCAGTACTTC.

A single count supports this clone. The rearrangement joins TRBV9 to TRBJ2-2, with D perhaps TRBD2 (6 bases). The CDR3 has 14 residues. Between the trimmed V and J ends, which lost 9 bases and 3 bases, there was a span of 15 bases. CDR1 and CDR2 from the germline V gene are SGDLS and YYNGEE. This CDR3 reads CATQPGLDTGELFF. In DNA form, the CDR3 reads TGTGCCACTCAACCGGGACTCGACACCGGGGAGCTGTTTTTT.

V gene TRBV19 combines with J gene TRBJ2-2; D gene unclear. This CDR3 has 15 amino acids. V lost 7 bases and J 1 base, leaving 13 bases between the germline ends. Germline V gene lookup returns CDR1 LNHDA and CDR2 SQIVND (reference sequence). CDR3 DNA sequence: TGTGCCAGTACAAGGACCTCCTTGAACACCGGGGAGCTGTTTTTT. Translation gives CASTRTSLNTGELFF.

This clone was observed a handful of times. The chain carries TRBV11-2 and TRBJ2-2; D is undetermined. The ends were cut back, 4 bases at V and 11 bases at J, with 11 bases in the middle. This CDR3 spans 12 amino acids. CDR1 is SGHAT and CDR2 is FQNNGV in the germline V gene. The CDR3 loop reads CASSYVSIELFF. The CDR3 region has the DNA TGTGCCAGCAGCTACGTGTCGATCGAGCTGTTTTTT.

The chain carries TRBV3-1 (or the pseudogene TRBV3-2) and TRBJ1-2; no definite D call. Looked up from germline, CDR1 is LGHDT and CDR2 is YNNKEL (reference sequence). Trimming shortened V by 4 bases and J by 4 bases, and 13 bases separated the two germline ends. This CDR3 comprises 14 residues. CDR3 region: CASSPMGRVYGYTF. As DNA, the CDR3 is TGTGCCAGCAGCCCAATGGGAAGAGTCTATGGCTACACCTTC.

There are a few counts of this clone. The chain employs TRBV5-5 and TRBJ1-4; D not resolved. The CDR3 sequence is 13 residues long. Trimming stripped 2 bases from V and 5 bases from J, with 7 bases between. Germline loops: CDR1 SGHKS, CDR2 YYEKEE (reference sequence). As DNA, the CDR3 is TGTGCCAGCAGCTTAACTGGGAATGAAAAACTGTTTTTT. It yields the protein CASSLTGNEKLFF.

The CDR3 DNA is TGTGCCAGCAGTGAATGGGGGACAGGGGTCTACGAGCAGTACTTC. Its protein product is CASSEWGTGVYEQYF. This chain links TRBV6-1 with TRBJ2-7; 10 nucleotides match TRBD1. The junction had 4 bases not matched to a gene; V was cut back by 2 bases and J by 3 bases. This CDR3 spans 15 amino acids. The V gene's germline CDR1 is MNHNS and CDR2 SASEGT.

V and J are TRBV19 and TRBJ1-5; D not resolved. V was pared by 4 bases and J by 9 bases, with 13 bases between. CDR3 length: 13 amino acids. CDR1 is LNHDA and CDR2 is SQIVND in the germline V gene (reference sequence). The CDR3 region is CASSTRASGPQHF. For the CDR3, the DNA is TGTGCCAGTAGTACCAGAGCTTCGGGGCCCCAGCATTTT.

The chain recombines TRBV5-6 with TRBJ2-7; unclear D gene. In germline, CDR1 is SGHDT, CDR2 YYEEEE. V dropped 4 bases and J dropped 3 bases, with 8 bases sitting between them. This CDR3 spans 12 amino acids. The CDR3 region is CASSPGLYEQYF. The CDR3 region has the DNA TGTGCCAGCAGCCCGGGTCTCTACGAGCAGTACTTC.

The CDR3 DNA reads as TGTGCCAGCACCATCAAGGGAACCCAGTACTTC. This encodes CASTIKGTQYF. The chain joins TRBV12-3 or TRBV12-4 to TRBJ2-5; the D is unclear. This CDR3 region has 11 residues. Trimming took off 7 bases at V and 8 bases at J, with 11 bases between the two ends.

This clone appeared a single time. This sequence joins TRBV4-3 and TRBJ1-6, with a tentative D call TRBD1 (5 bases). The V and J ends lost 3 bases and 1 base respectively, with 13 bases between them. Germline CDR1 and CDR2: LGHNA and YSLEER. The CDR3 is 17 residues long. In DNA form, the CDR3 reads TGCGCCAGCAGCCAGGGGGGAGCTGAGTCCTATAATTCACCCCTCCACTTT. Encoded protein: CASSQGGAESYNSPLHF.

The gene calls are TRBV5-1 and TRBJ2-3; D not certain. V dropped 0 bases and J dropped 0 bases, with 14 bases sitting between them. Germline V lookup: CDR1 SGHRS, CDR2 YFSETQ. This CDR3 spans 17 amino acids. The CDR3 bases are TGCGCCAGCAGCTTGGCAATACGACGGATTAGCACAGATACGCAGTATTTT. Its translation is CASSLAIRRISTDTQYF. Filled out from reference TRBV5-1 and TRBJ2-3, the complete variable domain reads KAGVTQTPRYLIKTRGQQVTLSCSPISGHRSVSWYQQTPGQGLQFLFEYFSETQRNKGNFPGRFSGRQFSNSRSEMNVSTLELGDSALYLCASSLAIRRISTDTQYFGPGTRLTVL.

This chain joins TRBV2 and TRBJ1-4; D is uncertain. V was clipped by 2 bases and J by 13 bases, with 14 bases between them. CDR1 SNHLY and CDR2 FYNNEI come from the germline V gene. This CDR3 region has 13 residues. In DNA, the CDR3 is TGTGCCAGCAGTGAAAGAAAGTCCGCGAGACTGTTTTTT. Translated: CASSERKSARLFF.